This TCR beta chain was identified during a study of T-cell memory formation after mild COVID-19. Study-wide background: The study found TCR clusters largely donor specific. Regarding the study as a whole: Day 15 to 85 contractors were CD4/CD8 balanced; later expanders leaned CD4+. Some clones that responded were present in memory (sampled pre-infection), which suggests cross-reactive memory joined.

TCR alpha and TCR beta cDNA libraries with sample barcodes and UMIs came from 5'RACE using constant-segment primers. One entry per CDR3 protein, called by TCRdb with MiXCR from the 5' RACE reads. Seen here are 500,000 to 550,000 distinct CDR3 sequences, roughly 21% observed once, and the top ten hold roughly an eighth. In the case of this clonotype: Its specificity is unknown.

From germline, CDR1 is DFQATT and CDR2 SNEGSKA (reference sequence). This CDR3 has 13 residues. Trimming cost V 6 bases and J 3 bases; bases outside gene matches: 3. The receptor was isolated from an adult woman who had mild COVID-19 (a few samples of this study predate the infection). Cell type and time point are not known. Sequencing was performed on PBMCs or a T cell subset sorted from them (not recorded which). This chain joins TRBV20-1 and TRBJ2-7; 12 bases map to TRBD2. CDR3 in DNA: TGCAGTGCCCCGACTAGCGGGAGCTACGAGCAGTACTTC. This translates into CSAPTSGSYEQYF.